Only a few counts were recorded for the clone carrying this T cell receptor beta chain. This entry is derived from a study of blood T cell repertoires in COVID-19. Study summary: From T cells, B-cell-depleted T cells, or PBMCs came the material, which was cDNA or gDNA.

The CDR3 covers 12 residues. Germline CDR1 is MNHEY and CDR2 is SVGEGT. V dropped 2 bases and J dropped 3 bases, with 4 bases sitting between them. Cohort assignment relied on participant-reported clinical history. Recovered Cohort 3 donors showed two negative PCRs, clearance, or symptom resolution. Sequenced by immunoSEQ multiplex PCR; TCRdb stores in-frame clones only, minus some. The table shows roughly 150,000 clones, with 82% occurring only once. This rearrangement joins TRBV6-2 or TRBV6-3 to TRBJ1-1, with D uncertain. This receptor was obtained from a man between 60 and 75 years old who had recovered from COVID-19. Source material: PBMCs or T cells enriched from blood (not recorded which). CDR3 in amino acids: CASSYADTEAFF. As DNA, the CDR3 is TGTGCCAGCAGTTACGCGGACACTGAAGCTTTCTTT.